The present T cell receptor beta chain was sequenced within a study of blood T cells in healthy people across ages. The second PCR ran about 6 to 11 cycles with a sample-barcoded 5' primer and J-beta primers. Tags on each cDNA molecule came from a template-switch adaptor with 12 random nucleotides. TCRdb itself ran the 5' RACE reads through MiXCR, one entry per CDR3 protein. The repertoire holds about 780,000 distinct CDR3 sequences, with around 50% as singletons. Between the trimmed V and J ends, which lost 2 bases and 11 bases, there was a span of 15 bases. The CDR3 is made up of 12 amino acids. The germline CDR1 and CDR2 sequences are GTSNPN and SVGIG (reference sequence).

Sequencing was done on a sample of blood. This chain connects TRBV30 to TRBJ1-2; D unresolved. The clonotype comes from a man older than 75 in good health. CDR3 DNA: TGTGCCTGGAGTCGGTCAGGTGGTGGTTACACCTTC. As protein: CAWSRSGGGYTF. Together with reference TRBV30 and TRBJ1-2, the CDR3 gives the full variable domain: SQTIHQWPATLVQPVGSPLSLECTVEGTSNPNLYWYRQAAGRGLQLLFYSVGIGQISSEVPQNLSASRPQDRQFILSSKKLLLSDSGFYLCAWSRSGGGYTFGSGTRLTVV.